Following are 14 T cell receptor beta chains from one sample sequenced in a study of blood T cell repertoires in COVID-19. Libraries were prepared by immunoSEQ multiplex PCR; TCRdb keeps only in-frame clonotypes and omits some of them. The top ten hold approximately 0.56% of the sample, which has under 200,000 clones, more than 80% seen once. Material: peripheral blood. These receptors were obtained from a man aged 50-59 years with acute or convalescent COVID-19.

The chain joins TRBV3-1 (or the pseudogene TRBV3-2) to TRBJ1-4, with TRBD1 matching 8 bases. CDR3 length: 16 amino acids. Germline CDR1 and CDR2: LGHDT and YNNKEL (reference sequence). Trimming at V came to 1 base and at J to 7 bases, leaving 8 bases not matched to a gene. Here the CDR3 DNA reads TGTGCCAGCAGCCAAGGGCCGGGACAGGCCCTTGAAAAACTGTTTTTT. It yields the protein CASSQGPGQALEKLFF.

This clone was seen a few times. CDR3 residues: CASCPGSNSPLHF. CDR3 DNA: TGTGCCAGCTGCCCGGGGAGTAATTCACCCCTCCACTTT. This chain links TRBV12-3 or TRBV12-4 with TRBJ1-6; D is unclear. The CDR3 is 13 amino acids. V lost 8 bases and J 6 bases, leaving 11 bases between the germline ends.

V and J are TRBV19 and TRBJ2-6, with no clear D. V was shortened by 6 bases and J by 6 bases, with 6 bases between the two germline ends. The germline gives CDR1 LNHDA, CDR2 SQIVND (reference sequence). The CDR3 is 12 residues long. CDR3 DNA sequence: TGTGCCAGTAGGGCACAGGCCAACGTCCTGACTTTC. Translation gives CASRAQANVLTF.

This clone was detected a few times. The CDR3 is CASGFTPPGDYGYTF. CDR3 sequence (DNA): TGTGCTAGTGGTTTCACCCCCCCGGGGGACTATGGCTACACCTTC. The chain couples TRBV12-5 to TRBJ1-2, with D maybe TRBD1 (5 bases). The CDR3 length is 15 residues. V lost 3 bases and J lost 3, with 14 bases in between. CDR1 is LGHNT and CDR2 is FRNRAP in the germline V gene.

This chain joins TRBV5-4 and TRBJ2-2; D is uncertain. There are 14 residues in the CDR3. The V end lost 1 base, the J end lost 6 bases, and 10 bases lay between the germline ends. Germline V gene lookup returns CDR1 SGHNT and CDR2 YYREEE (reference sequence). This CDR3 reads CASSLWPSAGELFF. The CDR3 bases are TGTGCCAGCAGCTTGTGGCCCAGCGCCGGGGAGCTGTTTTTT.

In this sample, this clone turned up once. In nucleotides, the CDR3 is TGTGCCAGCAGGACTGGGACAAGACCCTACGAGCAGTACTTC. Translated: CASRTGTRPYEQYF. The J gene is TRBJ2-7, the V gene TRBV27; the D gene is possibly TRBD1 (6 bases). The ends were cut back, 6 bases at V and 2 bases at J, with 14 bases in the middle. The CDR3 covers 14 residues. Per germline, CDR1 MNHEY and CDR2 SMNVEV (reference sequence).

The chain links TRBV5-4 to TRBJ1-2; D ambiguous. CDR3 length: 15 residues. V lost 0 bases and J lost 6, with 15 bases in between. Germline assignment: CDR1 SGHNT and CDR2 YYREEE (reference sequence). The CDR3 DNA follows: TGTGCCAGCAGCTTGGCCCCGGAGTCGTTCGATGGCTACACCTTC. Translation: CASSLAPESFDGYTF.

The rearrangement links TRBV10-3 to TRBJ2-7; maybe TRBD1 (5 bases). Germline lookup yields CDR1 ENHRY and CDR2 SYGVKD. Trimming removed 8 bases at V and 5 bases at J, with 10 bases between. The CDR3 length is 11 residues. In DNA, the CDR3 is TGTGCCATCTCCTCAGGGCACGAGCAGTACTTC. It translates to CAISSGHEQYF.

The chain has TRBV4-1 and TRBJ2-5; 12 positions match TRBD2. The germline V gene encodes CDR1 MGHRA and CDR2 YSYEKL. The CDR3 is 17 residues long. V shed 1 base, J shed 4 bases, and the junction held 7 bases outside the gene matches. As DNA, the CDR3 is TGCGCCAGCAGCCAAGGGCTAGCGGGGGGGCCTCGAGAGACCCAGTACTTC. Protein sequence: CASSQGLAGGPRETQYF.

A note on this clone: A read error may account for a junction end that differs from germline. The chain joins TRBV6-5 to TRBJ1-2; 9 bases agree with TRBD1. Germline V gene sequence: CDR1 MNHEY, CDR2 SVGAGI. There are 13 residues in the CDR3. The CDR3 nucleotides read TGTGCCAGCAGTTACGGGACAGGGAATATTAACGCCTTC. This translates into CASSYGTGNINAF.

The rearrangement links TRBV5-1 to TRBJ1-5; TRBD1 might be the D (5 bases). V was cut by 4 bases and J by 6 bases, with 14 bases left in between. Germline assignment: CDR1 SGHRS and CDR2 YFSETQ. CDR3 length: 14 residues. The CDR3 region has the DNA TGCGCCAGCAGCGTTGGTCAGGGCAGTCAGCCCCAGCATTTT. Translation gives CASSVGQGSQPQHF.

In its sample, this clone was seen a few times. The chain combines TRBV28 with TRBJ1-3, with D tentatively TRBD1 (6 bases). This CDR3 is 18 amino acids long. The V end was cut by 5 bases, the J end by 4 bases, with 24 bases between. The germline V gene encodes CDR1 MDHEN and CDR2 SYDVKM. DNA for the CDR3: TGTGCCAGCAGTAGGTTGGGGGACAACTACTACCCCGGAAACACCATATATTTT. Its translation: CASSRLGDNYYPGNTIYF. The full variable domain, with the rest looked up from reference TRBV28 and TRBJ1-3, is DVKVTQSSRYLVKRTGEKVFLECVQDMDHENMFWYRQDPGLGLRLIYFSYDVKMKEKGDIPEGYSVSREKKERFSLILESASTNQTSMYLCASSRLGDNYYPGNTIYFGEGSWLTVV.

The chain uses TRBV12-3 or TRBV12-4 and TRBJ1-2; no firm D call. Between the trimmed V and J ends, which lost 7 bases and 11 bases, there was a span of 20 bases. This CDR3 is 13 amino acids long. This chain's CDR3 is CASTFTTTAGYTF. CDR3 DNA sequence: TGTGCCAGCACCTTCACCACTACGGCGGGGTACACCTTC.

V gene TRBV7-6 combines with J gene TRBJ2-7, with 11 bases matching TRBD2. CDR1 SGHVS and CDR2 FNYEAQ come from the germline V gene. The CDR3 has 15 amino acids. After removal of 5 bases from V and 6 bases from J, the junction contained 9 bases not matched to a gene. CDR3 coding DNA: TGTGCCAGCAGCCTCCGACTAGCGGGGAGCCCCGAGCAGTACTTC. As protein: CASSLRLAGSPEQYF.